This T cell receptor beta chain is drawn from a study of blood T cells in healthy people across ages. Germline CDR1 and CDR2: SGHTA and FQGNSA. With 5 bases clipped from V and 4 bases from J, the junction kept 5 bases outside the gene matches. The CDR3 runs 14 residues. A J-beta primer mix and a sample-barcoded 5' primer were used in a second PCR of roughly 7 to 12 cycles. Tags on each cDNA molecule came from a template-switch adaptor with 12 random nucleotides. TCRdb passed the 5' RACE reads through MiXCR, listing each CDR3 protein once. Among hundreds of thousands of distinct CDR3 sequences listed, approximately 44% were seen once. Peripheral blood from each donor was collected in a volume of about 10 milliliters. Isolated per sample were at least 6 million PBMCs.

The TCR was taken from a man between 60 and 70 years old in good health. Sequenced input: blood. V usage is TRBV7-2 and J usage is TRBJ1-5, with 7 bases matching TRBD1. As DNA, the CDR3 is TGTGCCAGCAGCCGGGACAGCGATAATCAGCCCCAGCATTTT. Its protein product is CASSRDSDNQPQHF.